A single sample is the source of the 21 T cell receptor beta chains below, sequenced in a study of blood T cells in healthy people across ages. Then a second PCR, running roughly 6 to 11 cycles, was carried out with a sample-barcoded 5' primer and a J-beta primer mix. TCRdb processed the 5' RACE reads anew with MiXCR; each CDR3 protein has one entry. The sample includes 550,000 to 600,000 distinct CDR3 sequences, 25% to 30% of them seen just once. Specimen: blood. These receptors came from a woman in her sixties or seventies in good health.

The V call is TRBV25-1, the J call TRBJ1-1; D is undetermined. V lost 6 bases to trimming and J lost 1 base, with 12 bases between them. The germline V gene has CDR1 MGHDK and CDR2 SYGVNS. The CDR3 is 14 residues long. CDR3 DNA sequence: TGTGCCAGCAGCCCAGTACAGAGGAACACTGAAGCTTTCTTT. Translated: CASSPVQRNTEAFF.

This chain connects TRBV29-1 to TRBJ2-3; D uncertain. V lost 1 base, J lost 1 base, and 12 bases lay in between. Germline CDR1 and CDR2: SQVTM and ANQGSEA. This CDR3 has 15 amino acids. The CDR3 nucleotides read TGCAGCGTTGAAGCCGGGTTTCGAGGCACAGATACGCAGTATTTT. It yields the protein CSVEAGFRGTDTQYF.

The genes are TRBV20-1 and TRBJ2-3, with D uncertain. This CDR3 contains 14 residues. The germline V gene has CDR1 DFQATT and CDR2 SNEGSKA (reference sequence). V gave up 2 bases and J gave up 1 base, with 10 bases separating them. DNA for the CDR3: TGCAGTGCTAGAAGTCTCCTAGGCACAGATACGCAGTATTTT. Translation gives CSARSLLGTDTQYF.

This sequence joins TRBV6-6 and TRBJ1-3; tentative D call: TRBD1 (5 bases). Germline CDR1 and CDR2: MNHNY and SVGAGI (reference sequence). Trimming removed 6 bases at V and 5 bases at J, with 8 bases between. The CDR3 runs 12 residues. CDR3 amino acids: CASSEGRNTIYF. The CDR3 nucleotides are TGTGCCAGCAGCGAGGGGAGAAACACCATATATTTT.

This clonotype was observed at least ten times. The chain carries TRBV9 and TRBJ2-3, with unresolved D. The CDR3 runs 11 residues. The V end was cut by 0 bases, the J end by 4 bases, with 0 bases between. The V gene's germline CDR1 is SGDLS and CDR2 YYNGEE. In nucleotides, the CDR3 is TGTGCCAGCAGCGTAGCAGATACGCAGTATTTT. This sequence encodes CASSVADTQYF.

This clonotype turned up a few times. The chain has TRBV2 and TRBJ2-3, with D perhaps TRBD1 (6 bases). Trimming shortened V by 4 bases and J by 0 bases, and 11 bases separated the two germline ends. The CDR3 length is 15 residues. Germline V lookup: CDR1 SNHLY, CDR2 FYNNEI. This CDR3 is CASSVLGASTDTQYF. DNA of the CDR3: TGTGCCAGCAGTGTGTTGGGGGCAAGCACAGATACGCAGTATTTT.

The V call is TRBV20-1, the J call TRBJ1-6, with TRBD1 matching over 8 bases. The CDR3 length is 15 residues. Germline V gene sequence: CDR1 DFQATT, CDR2 SNEGSKA (reference sequence). Trimming cost V 4 bases and J 5 bases; bases outside gene matches: 7. CDR3 DNA: TGCAGTGCTAAACAGGGGGGATCTAATAATTCACCCCTCCACTTT. It codes for CSAKQGGSNNSPLHF.

This clonotype has a handful of counts. This chain connects TRBV20-1 to TRBJ2-7, with TRBD1 matching over 7 bases. Germline CDR1 and CDR2: DFQATT and SNEGSKA (reference sequence). The CDR3 is 13 residues long. V dropped 3 bases and J dropped 1; count of bases not matched to a gene: 3. The chain's CDR3 is CSARDRHSYEQYF. For the CDR3, the DNA is TGCAGTGCTAGGGACAGGCATTCCTACGAGCAGTACTTC.

In its sample, this clonotype was seen many times. The genes are TRBV18 and TRBJ2-1; D not resolved. CDR3 size: 14 residues. Germline CDR1 reads KGHSH; CDR2 reads LQKENI. Trimming removed 3 bases at V and 0 bases at J, with 6 bases between. Here the CDR3 DNA reads TGTGCCAGCTCACCCTGGACCTCCTACAATGAGCAGTTCTTC. It encodes CASSPWTSYNEQFF.

The V and J genes are TRBV27 and TRBJ1-5; D call uncertain. The CDR3 runs 16 residues. The V gene lost 2 bases and the J gene lost 0 bases, with 11 bases spanning the gap. Germline lookup yields CDR1 MNHEY and CDR2 SMNVEV (reference sequence). The CDR3 coding sequence is TGTGCCAGCAGTTTAAAGGGTGGGAATAGCAATCAGCCCCAGCATTTT. It yields the protein CASSLKGGNSNQPQHF.

The rearrangement links TRBV7-9 to TRBJ1-1; D unclear. This CDR3 has 14 amino acids. Germline V lookup: CDR1 SEHNR, CDR2 FQNEAQ (reference sequence). The germline V and J ends were trimmed by 4 bases and 4 bases, with 13 bases remaining between them. The CDR3 bases are TGTGCCAGCAGCTCCTCAAGGGTTCTCACTGAAGCTTTCTTT. Translating it yields CASSSSRVLTEAFF.

This clonotype turned up a few times. V and J are TRBV5-5 and TRBJ2-2, with TRBD2 matching over 7 bases. V shed 4 bases and J 4 bases; nucleotides not matched to a gene: 7. There are 15 residues in the CDR3. The germline V gene encodes CDR1 SGHKS and CDR2 YYEKEE (reference sequence). This chain's CDR3 is CASSPGGGVTGELFF. In nucleotides, the CDR3 is TGTGCCAGCAGCCCTGGGGGGGGAGTCACCGGGGAGCTGTTTTTT.

The chain joins TRBV6-2 or TRBV6-3 to TRBJ1-5; weak D call: TRBD1 (5 bases). Trimming pared 6 bases from V and 2 bases from J, leaving 14 bases between. This CDR3 has 15 residues. Germline V gene data show CDR1 as MNHEY and CDR2 as SVGEGT. In nucleotides, the CDR3 is TGTGCCAGCAGACCCTGGGACCCCGGCAATCAGCCCCAGCATTTT. This sequence encodes CASRPWDPGNQPQHF.

This clonotype was recorded only once. The chain has TRBV6-2 or TRBV6-3 and TRBJ1-1; possible D gene TRBD1, 6 bases. Per germline, CDR1 MNHEY and CDR2 SVGEGT. Trimming removed 8 bases from V and 0 bases from J, with 16 bases in between. The CDR3 runs to 15 residues. The CDR3 nucleotides read TGTGCCAGCCGGCAGGGGCATACCCTGAACACTGAAGCTTTCTTT. Amino acids: CASRQGHTLNTEAFF.

V usage is TRBV29-1 and J usage is TRBJ1-2; D gene unclear. CDR1 SQVTM and CDR2 ANQGSEA come from the germline V gene. V lost 7 bases to trimming and J lost 3 bases, with 12 bases between them. The CDR3 covers 12 residues. The CDR3: CSAGPKYYGYTF. The CDR3 nucleotides read TGCAGCGCGGGTCCAAAATACTATGGCTACACCTTC.

V is TRBV6-1 and J is TRBJ2-5, with D perhaps TRBD2 (7 bases). The CDR3 extends over 14 amino acids. Germline assignment: CDR1 MNHNS and CDR2 SASEGT. The V gene lost 0 bases and the J gene lost 6 bases, with 11 bases spanning the gap. The chain's CDR3 is CASSEAGGLKTQYF. The CDR3 DNA reads TGTGCCAGCAGTGAAGCGGGGGGGCTGAAGACCCAGTACTTC.

This rearrangement joins TRBV6-2 or TRBV6-3 to TRBJ2-7, with TRBD1 matching over 9 bases. This CDR3 contains 14 residues. Germline lookup yields CDR1 MNHEY and CDR2 SVGEGT. The V segment lost 9 bases and the J segment 5 bases; nucleotides outside the gene matches: 11. CDR3 sequence: CASDVGQGGDEQYF. Written as DNA, the CDR3 is TGTGCCAGTGACGTGGGACAGGGCGGCGACGAGCAGTACTTC.

The chain is built from TRBV5-1 and TRBJ2-5; no definite D call. The CDR3 loop spans 17 amino acids. Germline CDR1 SGHRS, CDR2 YFSETQ. Trimming stripped 4 bases from V and 0 bases from J, with 19 bases between. The CDR3 DNA reads as TGCGCCAGCAGCAATGTTTTAGGACCATACAACCAAGAGACCCAGTACTTC. This encodes CASSNVLGPYNQETQYF. The complete variable domain, with remaining parts taken from reference TRBV5-1 and TRBJ2-5, reads KAGVTQTPRYLIKTRGQQVTLSCSPISGHRSVSWYQQTPGQGLQFLFEYFSETQRNKGNFPGRFSGRQFSNSRSEMNVSTLELGDSALYLCASSNVLGPYNQETQYFGPGTRLLVL.

This clonotype was recorded a few times. This chain links TRBV5-1 with TRBJ2-7, with 10 bases lining up with TRBD2. The CDR3 sequence is 14 residues long. Germline CDR1 reads SGHRS; CDR2 reads YFSETQ. Unmatched junction bases numbered 3, after V lost 2 bases and J lost 4 bases. The CDR3 DNA is TGCGCCAGCAGCTTCACTAGCGGGGCTTACGAGCAGTACTTC. Protein sequence: CASSFTSGAYEQYF.

The chain is built from TRBV3-1 and TRBJ2-7, with 7 positions matching TRBD2. Judging by the DNA end, TRBJ2-1 fits better; the J call may be wrong. Germline V gene data show CDR1 as LGHDT and CDR2 as YNNKEL (reference sequence). CDR3 length: 15 amino acids. This CDR3 reads CASSPRWRSGGEQFF. The CDR3 bases are TGTGCCAGCAGCCCACGGTGGAGGTCGGGGGGTGAGCAGTTCTTC.

The V gene is TRBV25-1, the J gene TRBJ2-1, with 7 bases lining up with TRBD2. Germline CDR1 reads MGHDK; CDR2 reads SYGVNS. Unmatched junction bases numbered 5, after V lost 4 bases and J lost 5 bases. The length of the CDR3 is 14 residues. CDR3 bases: TGTGCCAGCAGTGTTGAGCGGGGTAACAATGAGCAGTTCTTC. It is translated as CASSVERGNNEQFF. The full variable domain, its missing parts supplied by reference TRBV25-1 and TRBJ2-1, is EADIYQTPRYLVIGTGKKITLECSQTMGHDKMYWYQQDPGMELHLIHYSYGVNSTEKGDLSSESTVSRIRTEHFPLTLESARPSHTSQYLCASSVERGNNEQFFGPGTRLTVL.